Below, one T cell receptor beta chain is given with its context. Its target is not known. Germline V gene data show CDR1 as MNHNS and CDR2 as SASEGT. This CDR3 has 15 residues. Trimming removed 1 base from V and 3 bases from J, with 12 bases in between. The data were obtained in a study of blood T cells in healthy people across ages. Whole-study findings and limits: Unsorted PBMCs prevented conclusive naive versus antigen-experienced comparison. Age showed a roughly linear inverse relationship with TCR beta diversity per million T cells. Donor CMV infection status was unknown, possibly confounding age-related changes in expanded clonotypes.

It was with a sample-barcoded 5' primer and a J-beta primer mix that a second PCR of roughly 6 to 12 cycles was run. Each cDNA molecule was tagged by a template-switch adaptor that had 12 random nucleotides. MiXCR, run by TCRdb on the 5' RACE reads, gives a single entry per CDR3 protein. The sample lists 790,000 or so distinct CDR3 sequences; about 42% were seen once. The V call is TRBV6-1, the J call TRBJ1-1, with D perhaps TRBD1 (6 bases). The sample was blood. The sequence derives from an elderly man in good health. The CDR3 bases are TGTGCCAGCAGTGAAGGAGGACAGTTTTACACTGAAGCTTTCTTT. Amino acids: CASSEGGQFYTEAFF.